This T cell receptor (beta chain) was retrieved from a study of blood T cell repertoires in COVID-19. This CDR3 spans 15 amino acids. Losses at the gene ends were 6 bases for V and 3 bases for J; bases not matched to a gene: 8. CDR1 MRHNA and CDR2 SNTAGT come from the germline V gene. Generated by immunoSEQ multiplex PCR, the TCRdb table keeps only in-frame clones and is missing some. The sample lists a few hundred thousand clones; 70% to 90% were seen once. The V gene is TRBV6-4, the J gene TRBJ2-1, with 7 bases identical to TRBD2. The sample consisted of PBMCs or T cells enriched from blood (not recorded which). The sequence was obtained from a woman aged 45-65 years who had been exposed to COVID-19. The DNA for the CDR3 is TGTGCCAGCAGCGCTAGTGCGGGGGACTACAATGAGCAGTTCTTC. This sequence encodes CASSASAGDYNEQFF.